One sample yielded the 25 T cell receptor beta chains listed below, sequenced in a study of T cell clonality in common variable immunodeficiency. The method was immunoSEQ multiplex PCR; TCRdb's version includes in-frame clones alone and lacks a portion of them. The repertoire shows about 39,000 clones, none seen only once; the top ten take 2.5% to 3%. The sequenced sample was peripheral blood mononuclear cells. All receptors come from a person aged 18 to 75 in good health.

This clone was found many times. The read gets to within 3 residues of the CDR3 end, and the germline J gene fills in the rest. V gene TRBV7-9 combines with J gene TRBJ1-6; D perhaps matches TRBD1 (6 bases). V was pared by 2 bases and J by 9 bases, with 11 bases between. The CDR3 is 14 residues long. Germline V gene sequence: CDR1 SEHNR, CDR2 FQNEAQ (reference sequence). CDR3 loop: CASSLTGYSSPLHF. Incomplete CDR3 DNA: TGTGCCAGCAGCTTAACAGGGTACAGTTCACCC.

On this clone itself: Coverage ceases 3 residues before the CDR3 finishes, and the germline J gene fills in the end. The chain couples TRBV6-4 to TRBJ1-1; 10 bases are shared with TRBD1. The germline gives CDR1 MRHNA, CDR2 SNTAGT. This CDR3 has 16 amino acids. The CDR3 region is CASSETGGSGANVAFF. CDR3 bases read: TGTGCCAGCAGTGAGACAGGGGGCTCTGGGGCCAACGTC.

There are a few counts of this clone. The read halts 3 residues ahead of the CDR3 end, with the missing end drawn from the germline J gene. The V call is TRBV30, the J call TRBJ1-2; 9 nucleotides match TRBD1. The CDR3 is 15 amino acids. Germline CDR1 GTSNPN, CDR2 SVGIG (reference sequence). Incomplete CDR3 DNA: TGTGCCTGGAGTGGGGGGACAGGGTCGTACAATGAC. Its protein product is CAWSGGTGSYND. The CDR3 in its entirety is CAWSGGTGSYNDYTF.

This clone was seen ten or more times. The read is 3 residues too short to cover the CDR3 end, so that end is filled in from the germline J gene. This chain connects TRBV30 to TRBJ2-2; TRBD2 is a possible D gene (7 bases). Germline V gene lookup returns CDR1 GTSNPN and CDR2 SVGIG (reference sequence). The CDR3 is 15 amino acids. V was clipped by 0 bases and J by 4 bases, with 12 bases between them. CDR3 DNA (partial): TGTGCCTGGAGTGTTGGGGGGGCTTTCACCGGGGAG. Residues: CAWSVGGAFTGE. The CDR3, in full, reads CAWSVGGAFTGELFF.

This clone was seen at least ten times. Incomplete CDR3 DNA: TGCGCCAGTTCACTAGCGGGAGTTCATGAG. Protein sequence: CASSLAGVHE. The whole CDR3 protein is CASSLAGVHEQFF. This rearrangement joins TRBV5-1 to TRBJ2-1; TRBD2 agrees at 11 bases. The read ends 3 residues early relative to the CDR3; the germline J gene fills the gap. Germline values: CDR1 SGHRS, CDR2 YFSETQ. CDR3 length equals 13 residues. With V trimmed by 8 bases and J by 8 bases, 6 bases remained unmatched.

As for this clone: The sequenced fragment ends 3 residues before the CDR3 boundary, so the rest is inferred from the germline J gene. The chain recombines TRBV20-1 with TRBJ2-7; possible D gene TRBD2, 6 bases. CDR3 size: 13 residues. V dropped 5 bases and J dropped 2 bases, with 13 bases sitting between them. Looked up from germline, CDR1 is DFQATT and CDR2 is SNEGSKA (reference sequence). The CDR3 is CSALTGAAYEQYF. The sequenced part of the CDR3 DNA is TGCAGTGCTTTAACGGGAGCGGCCTACGAG.

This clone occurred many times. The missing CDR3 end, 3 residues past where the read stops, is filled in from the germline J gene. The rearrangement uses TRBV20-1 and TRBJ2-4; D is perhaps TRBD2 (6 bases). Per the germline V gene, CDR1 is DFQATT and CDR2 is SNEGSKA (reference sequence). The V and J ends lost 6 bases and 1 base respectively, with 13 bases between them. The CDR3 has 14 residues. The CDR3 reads CSASRGWAKNIQYF. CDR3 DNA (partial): TGCAGTGCCAGTCGGGGGTGGGCCAAAAACATT.

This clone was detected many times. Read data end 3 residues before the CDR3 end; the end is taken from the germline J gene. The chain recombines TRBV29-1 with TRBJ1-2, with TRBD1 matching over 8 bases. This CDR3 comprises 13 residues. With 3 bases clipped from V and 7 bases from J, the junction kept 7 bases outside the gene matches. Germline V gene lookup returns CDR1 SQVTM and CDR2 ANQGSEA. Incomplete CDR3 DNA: TGCAGCGTTGAGGGCACGACAGGGGCTGGC. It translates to CSVEGTTGAG. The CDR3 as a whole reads CSVEGTTGAGYTF. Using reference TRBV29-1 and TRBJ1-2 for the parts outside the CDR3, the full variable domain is SAVISQKPSRDICQRGTSLTIQCQVDSQVTMMFWYRQQPGQSLTLIATANQGSEATYESGFVIDKFPISRPNLTFSTLTVSNMSPEDSSIYLCSVEGTTGAGYTFGSGTRLTVV.

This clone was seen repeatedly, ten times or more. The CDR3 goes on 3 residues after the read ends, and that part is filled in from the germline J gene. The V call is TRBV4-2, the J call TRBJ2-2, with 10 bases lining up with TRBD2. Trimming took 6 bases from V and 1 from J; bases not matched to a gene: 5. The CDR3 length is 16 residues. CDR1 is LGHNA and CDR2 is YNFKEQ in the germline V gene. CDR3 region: CASRHLAGGNTGELFF. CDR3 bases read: TGTGCCAGCAGACACTTAGCGGGAGGGAACACCGGGGAG.

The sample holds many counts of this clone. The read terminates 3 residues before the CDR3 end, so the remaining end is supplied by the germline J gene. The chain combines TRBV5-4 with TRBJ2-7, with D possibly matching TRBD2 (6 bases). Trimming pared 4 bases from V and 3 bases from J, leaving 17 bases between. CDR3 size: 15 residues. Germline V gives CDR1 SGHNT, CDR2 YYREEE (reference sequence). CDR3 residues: CASSPDYTRDYEQYF. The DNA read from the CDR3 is TGTGCCAGCAGCCCGGACTACACAAGGGACTACGAG. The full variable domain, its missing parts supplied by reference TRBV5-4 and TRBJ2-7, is ETGVTQSPTHLIKTRGQQVTLRCSSQSGHNTVSWYQQALGQGPQFIFQYYREEENGRGNFPPRFSGLQFPNYSSELNVNALELDDSALYLCASSPDYTRDYEQYFGPGTRLTVT.

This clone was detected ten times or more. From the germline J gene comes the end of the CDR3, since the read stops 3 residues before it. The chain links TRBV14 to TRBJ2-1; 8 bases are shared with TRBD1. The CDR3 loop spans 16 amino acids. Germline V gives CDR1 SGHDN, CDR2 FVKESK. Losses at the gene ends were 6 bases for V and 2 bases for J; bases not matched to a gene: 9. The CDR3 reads CASRNWDRSPYNEQFF. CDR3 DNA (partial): TGTGCCAGCAGAAATTGGGACAGGTCGCCCTACAATGAG.

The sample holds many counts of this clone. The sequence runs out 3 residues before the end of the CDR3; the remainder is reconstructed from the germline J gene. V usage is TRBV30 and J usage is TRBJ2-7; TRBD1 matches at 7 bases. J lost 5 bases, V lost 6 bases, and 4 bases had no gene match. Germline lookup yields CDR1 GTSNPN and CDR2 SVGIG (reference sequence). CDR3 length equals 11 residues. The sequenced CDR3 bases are TGTGCCTGCAACAGGGGACACGAG. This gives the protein CACNRGHE. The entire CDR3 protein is CACNRGHEQYF.

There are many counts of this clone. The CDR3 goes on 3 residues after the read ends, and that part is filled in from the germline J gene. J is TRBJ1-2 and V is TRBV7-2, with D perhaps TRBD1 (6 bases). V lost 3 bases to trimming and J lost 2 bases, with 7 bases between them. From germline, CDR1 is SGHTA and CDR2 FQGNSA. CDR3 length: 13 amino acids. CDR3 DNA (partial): TGTGCCAGCAGCTTCGACAGGAACTATGGC. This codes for CASSFDRNYG. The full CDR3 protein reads CASSFDRNYGYTF.

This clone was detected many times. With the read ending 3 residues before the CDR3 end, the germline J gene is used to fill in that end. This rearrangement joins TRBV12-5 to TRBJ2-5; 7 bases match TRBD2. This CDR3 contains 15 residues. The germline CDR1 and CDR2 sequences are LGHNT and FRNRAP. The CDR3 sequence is CASGESGKNTDTQYF. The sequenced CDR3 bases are TGTGCTAGTGGAGAAAGCGGGAAGAACACAGATACC.

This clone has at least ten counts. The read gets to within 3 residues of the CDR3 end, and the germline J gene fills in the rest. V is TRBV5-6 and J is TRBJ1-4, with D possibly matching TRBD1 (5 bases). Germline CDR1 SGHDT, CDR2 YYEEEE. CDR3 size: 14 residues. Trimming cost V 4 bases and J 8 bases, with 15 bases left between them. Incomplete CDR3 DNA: TGTGCCAGCAGCATGGGTGTCGGGGGAGAAAAA. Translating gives CASSMGVGGEK. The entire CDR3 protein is CASSMGVGGEKLFF. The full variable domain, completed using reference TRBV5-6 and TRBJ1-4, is DAGVTQSPTHLIKTRGQQVTLRCSPKSGHDTVSWYQQALGQGPQFIFQYYEEEERQRGNFPDRFSGHQFPNYSSELNVNALLLGDSALYLCASSMGVGGEKLFFGSGTQLSVL.

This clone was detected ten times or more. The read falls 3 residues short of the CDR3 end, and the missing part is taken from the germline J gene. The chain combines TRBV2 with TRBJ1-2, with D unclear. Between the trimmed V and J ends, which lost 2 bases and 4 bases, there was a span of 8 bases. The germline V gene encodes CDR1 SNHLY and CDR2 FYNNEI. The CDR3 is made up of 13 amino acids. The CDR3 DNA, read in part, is TGTGCCAGCAGTGAAAGGTTGAGCTATGGC. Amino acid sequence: CASSERLSYG. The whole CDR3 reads CASSERLSYGYTF.

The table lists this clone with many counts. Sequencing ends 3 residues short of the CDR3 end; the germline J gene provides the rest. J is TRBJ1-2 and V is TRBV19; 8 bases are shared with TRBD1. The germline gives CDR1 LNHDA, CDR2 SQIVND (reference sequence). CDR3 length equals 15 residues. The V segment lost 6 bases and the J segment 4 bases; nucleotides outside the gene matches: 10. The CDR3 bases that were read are TGTGCCAGTAGAACCGGGACAGGCAATTCCTATGGC. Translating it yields CASRTGTGNSYG. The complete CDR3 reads CASRTGTGNSYGYTF. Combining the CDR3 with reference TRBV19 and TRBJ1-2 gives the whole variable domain DGGITQSPKYLFRKEGQNVTLSCEQNLNHDAMYWYRQDPGQGLRLIYYSQIVNDFQKGDIAEGYSVSREKKESFPLTVTSAQKNPTAFYLCASRTGTGNSYGYTFGSGTRLTVV.

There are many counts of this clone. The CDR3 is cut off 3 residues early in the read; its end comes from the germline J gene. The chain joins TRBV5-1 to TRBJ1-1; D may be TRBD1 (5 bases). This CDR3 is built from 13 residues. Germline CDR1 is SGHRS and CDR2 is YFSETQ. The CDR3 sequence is CASSLAYTGEAFF. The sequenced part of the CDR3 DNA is TGCGCCAGCAGCTTGGCCTACACAGGAGAA. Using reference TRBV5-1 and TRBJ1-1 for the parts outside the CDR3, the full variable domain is KAGVTQTPRYLIKTRGQQVTLSCSPISGHRSVSWYQQTPGQGLQFLFEYFSETQRNKGNFPGRFSGRQFSNSRSEMNVSTLELGDSALYLCASSLAYTGEAFFGQGTRLTVV.

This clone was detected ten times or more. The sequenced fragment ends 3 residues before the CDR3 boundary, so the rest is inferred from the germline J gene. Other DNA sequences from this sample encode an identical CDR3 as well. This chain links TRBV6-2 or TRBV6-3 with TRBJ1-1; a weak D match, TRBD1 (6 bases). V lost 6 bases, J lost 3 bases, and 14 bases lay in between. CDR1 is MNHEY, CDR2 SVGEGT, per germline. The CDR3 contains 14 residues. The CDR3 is CASSFVTGHTEAFF. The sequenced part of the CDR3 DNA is TGTGCCAGCAGCTTTGTAACAGGGCACACTGAA.

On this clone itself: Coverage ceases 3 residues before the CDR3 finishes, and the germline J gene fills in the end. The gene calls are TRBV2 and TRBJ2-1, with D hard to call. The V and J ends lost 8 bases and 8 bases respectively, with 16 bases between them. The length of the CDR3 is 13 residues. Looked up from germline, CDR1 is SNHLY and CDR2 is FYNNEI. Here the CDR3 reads CASLAIGSDEQFF. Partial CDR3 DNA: TGTGCCAGCTTGGCTATCGGCAGCGATGAG.

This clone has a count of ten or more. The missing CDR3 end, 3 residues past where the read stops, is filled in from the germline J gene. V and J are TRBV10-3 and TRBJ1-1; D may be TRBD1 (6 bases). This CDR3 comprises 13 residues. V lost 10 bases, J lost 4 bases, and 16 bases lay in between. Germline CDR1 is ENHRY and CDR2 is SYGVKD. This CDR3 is CATAGGGGTEAFF. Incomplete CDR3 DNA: TGTGCCACAGCGGGGGGCGGGGGCACTGAA.

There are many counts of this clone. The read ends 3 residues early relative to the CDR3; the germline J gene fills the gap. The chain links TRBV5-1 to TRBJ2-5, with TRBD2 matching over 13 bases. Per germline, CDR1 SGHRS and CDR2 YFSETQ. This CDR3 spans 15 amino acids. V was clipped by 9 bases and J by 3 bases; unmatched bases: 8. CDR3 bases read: TGCGCCACCAGACTAGCGGGAGGAACAGAAGAGACC. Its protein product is CATRLAGGTEET. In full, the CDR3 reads CATRLAGGTEETQYF.

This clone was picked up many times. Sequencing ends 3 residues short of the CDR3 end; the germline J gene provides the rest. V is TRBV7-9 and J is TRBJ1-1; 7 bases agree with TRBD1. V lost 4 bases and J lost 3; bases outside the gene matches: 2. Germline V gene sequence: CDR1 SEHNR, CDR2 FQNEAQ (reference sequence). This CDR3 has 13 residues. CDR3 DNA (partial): TGTGCCAGCAGCTCAGGGGGGCACACTGAA. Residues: CASSSGGHTE. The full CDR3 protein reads CASSSGGHTEAFF.

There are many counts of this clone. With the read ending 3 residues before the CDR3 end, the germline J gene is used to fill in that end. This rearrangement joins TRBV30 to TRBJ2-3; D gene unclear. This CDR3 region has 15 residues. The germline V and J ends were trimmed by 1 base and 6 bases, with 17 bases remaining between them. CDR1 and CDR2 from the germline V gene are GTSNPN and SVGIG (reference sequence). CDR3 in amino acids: CAWSGFLVSGDTQYF. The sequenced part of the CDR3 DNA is TGTGCCTGGAGTGGGTTCTTAGTTTCCGGGGATACG. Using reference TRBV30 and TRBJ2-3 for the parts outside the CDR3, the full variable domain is SQTIHQWPATLVQPVGSPLSLECTVEGTSNPNLYWYRQAAGRGLQLLFYSVGIGQISSEVPQNLSASRPQDRQFILSSKKLLLSDSGFYLCAWSGFLVSGDTQYFGPGTRLTVL.

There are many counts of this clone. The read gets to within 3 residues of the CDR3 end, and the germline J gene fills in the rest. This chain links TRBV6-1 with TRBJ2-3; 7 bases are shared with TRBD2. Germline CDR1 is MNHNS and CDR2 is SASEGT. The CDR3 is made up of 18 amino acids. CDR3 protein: CASSEWPPGLSYQETQYF. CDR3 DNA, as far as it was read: TGTGCCAGCAGTGAATGGCCTCCGGGACTATCGTACCAAGAGACG.